A single sample gave rise to the 27 T cell receptor beta chains below, sequenced in a study of patients and donors after allogeneic stem cell transplantation. Each CDR3 protein is one row after TCRdb ran MiXCR on the RT-PCR reads. The table includes roughly 940,000 distinct CDR3 sequences, more than 15% detected once. Input material: blood, either unsorted or a sorted T cell fraction (not recorded which). The receptors stem from a human donor who was either an allogeneic HSCT recipient or a stem cell or donor lymphocyte infusion donor (not recorded which). It is not recorded whose cells these are; they may come from a transplant donor.

The V and J genes are TRBV18 and TRBJ1-6, with unresolved D. Germline assignment: CDR1 KGHSH and CDR2 LQKENI. This CDR3 is 15 amino acids long. V was pared by 1 base and J by 7 bases, with 11 bases between. CDR3 in amino acids: CASSPQATGNSPLHF. For the CDR3, the DNA is TGTGCCAGCTCACCACAGGCGACCGGGAATTCACCCCTCCACTTT.

This clonotype has only a few counts. The chain links TRBV6-2 or TRBV6-3 to TRBJ1-1; no firm D call. This CDR3 contains 15 residues. V dropped 0 bases and J dropped 4 bases, with 12 bases sitting between them. Germline CDR1 reads MNHEY; CDR2 reads SVGEGT. CDR3 region: CASSYSRVGGTEAFF. The CDR3 DNA reads as TGTGCCAGCAGTTACTCCCGGGTGGGTGGCACTGAAGCTTTCTTT.

This rearrangement joins TRBV12-3 or TRBV12-4 to TRBJ1-2; TRBD1 aligns across 7 bases. The CDR3 is 12 amino acids. The CDR3 DNA is TGTGTCACGAAGACAGGGAGGGATGGCTACACCTTC. Residues: CVTKTGRDGYTF.

J is TRBJ2-2 and V is TRBV20-1; 9 nucleotides agree with TRBD1. The CDR3 runs to 17 residues. Germline assignment: CDR1 DFQATT and CDR2 SNEGSKA (reference sequence). V lost 2 bases and J lost 1; bases outside the gene matches: 8. The CDR3 DNA reads TGCAGTGCTAGATCCCCGTGGGGACAGGGGAACACCGGGGAGCTGTTTTTT. As protein: CSARSPWGQGNTGELFF.

The gene calls are TRBV4-2 and TRBJ1-4, with D tentatively TRBD1 (6 bases). Germline V gene sequence: CDR1 LGHNA, CDR2 YNFKEQ. The CDR3 spans 15 residues. V was trimmed by 4 bases and J by 3 bases, leaving 12 bases between them. CDR3 amino acids: CASSPEQGPNEKLFF. DNA of the CDR3: TGTGCCAGCAGCCCTGAACAGGGCCCTAATGAAAAACTGTTTTTT.

The J gene is TRBJ2-1, the V gene TRBV5-1; 7 positions agree with TRBD1. Per the germline V gene, CDR1 is SGHRS and CDR2 is YFSETQ. The CDR3 loop spans 15 amino acids. With V trimmed by 10 bases and J by 2 bases, 12 bases remained unmatched. The CDR3 nucleotides read TGCGCCTCATGGGGTGGGGACAGCGCCTACAATGAGCAGTTCTTC. Translation: CASWGGDSAYNEQFF. Based on the CDR3 plus reference TRBV5-1 and TRBJ2-1, the full variable domain is KAGVTQTPRYLIKTRGQQVTLSCSPISGHRSVSWYQQTPGQGLQFLFEYFSETQRNKGNFPGRFSGRQFSNSRSEMNVSTLELGDSALYLCASWGGDSAYNEQFFGPGTRLTVL.

This clonotype was seen a few times. The V and J genes are TRBV3-1 and TRBJ1-1; D might be TRBD1 (5 bases). The length of the CDR3 is 14 residues. With 1 base removed from V and 5 bases from J, the gap between germline ends came to 11 bases. CDR1 and CDR2 from the germline V gene are LGHDT and YNNKEL (reference sequence). Here the CDR3 reads CASSQGGGWTEAFF. CDR3 DNA sequence: TGTGCCAGCAGCCAAGGTGGGGGTTGGACTGAAGCTTTCTTT.

There are a few counts of this clonotype. The chain is built from TRBV11-3 and TRBJ2-1, with 10 bases lining up with TRBD2. Germline CDR1 reads SGHNT; CDR2 reads YENEEA. The J segment lost 6 bases and the V segment lost 7 bases, leaving 9 bases of the junction unmatched. CDR3 length: 15 residues. The CDR3 loop is CASTPLAGVRNEQFF. CDR3 DNA: TGTGCCAGCACCCCTCTAGCGGGAGTTCGCAATGAGCAGTTCTTC. The full variable domain, with the rest looked up from reference TRBV11-3 and TRBJ2-1, is EAGVVQSPRYKIIEKKQPVAFWCNPISGHNTLYWYLQNLGQGPELLIRYENEEAVDDSQLPKDRFSAERLKGVDSTLKIQPAELGDSAVYLCASTPLAGVRNEQFFGPGTRLTVL.

The genes are TRBV27 and TRBJ2-7, with D unresolved. The germline gives CDR1 MNHEY, CDR2 SMNVEV (reference sequence). CDR3 length equals 15 residues. The V end was cut by 3 bases, the J end by 2 bases, with 14 bases between. In nucleotides, the CDR3 is TGTGCCAGCAGTTTTGGTATAGGACCGCCCTACGAGCAGTACTTC. This translates into CASSFGIGPPYEQYF.

The J gene is TRBJ2-1, the V gene TRBV12-3 or TRBV12-4, with a tentative D call TRBD2 (6 bases). This CDR3 region has 15 residues. Trimming stripped 6 bases from V and 3 bases from J, with 15 bases between. CDR3 nucleotide sequence: TGTGCCAGCAGCCCCGGGACTCCACGCTACAATGAGCAGTTCTTC. This codes for CASSPGTPRYNEQFF.

The gene calls are TRBV4-3 and TRBJ2-5; D is possibly TRBD2 (7 bases). Germline assignment: CDR1 LGHNA and CDR2 YSLEER. The CDR3 has 15 residues. V lost 4 bases and J lost 4, with 16 bases in between. The CDR3 protein is CASSRRGAAGETQYF. The CDR3 nucleotides are TGCGCCAGCAGCCGTCGGGGGGCCGCGGGAGAGACCCAGTACTTC.

In this sample, this clonotype turned up a few times. The CDR3 region is CSVDPQKGTGELFF. The DNA for the CDR3 is TGCAGCGTTGATCCCCAGAAAGGTACCGGGGAGCTGTTTTTT. This chain uses TRBV29-1 with TRBJ2-2; D gene uncertain. The CDR3 is 14 residues long. Deletions cut 3 bases from V and 5 bases from J, with 13 bases between. Germline V gene data show CDR1 as SQVTM and CDR2 as ANQGSEA.

A few counts support this clonotype. CDR3 in amino acids: CASSPREGAYEQYF. The CDR3, as DNA: TGTGCCAGCTCACCACGGGAGGGGGCGTACGAGCAGTACTTC. This sequence joins TRBV18 and TRBJ2-7, with D possibly being TRBD1 or TRBD2 (7 bases each). The CDR3 is made up of 14 amino acids. Per the germline V gene, CDR1 is KGHSH and CDR2 is LQKENI. V lost 1 base, J lost 4 bases, and 11 bases lay in between.

This clonotype was picked up a small number of times. This rearrangement joins TRBV5-1 to TRBJ2-7; the match to TRBD2 covers 12 bases. The trim removed 4 bases at V and 2 bases at J, leaving 4 bases unmatched. The CDR3 covers 15 residues. CDR1 is SGHRS and CDR2 is YFSETQ in the germline V gene. CDR3 protein: CASSRTSGVTYEQYF. The CDR3 nucleotides read TGCGCCAGCAGCAGGACTAGCGGGGTTACCTACGAGCAGTACTTC.

There are many counts of this clonotype. The J gene is TRBJ2-2, the V gene TRBV3-1, with D uncertain. The CDR3 is 13 residues long. The germline V gene has CDR1 LGHDT and CDR2 YNNKEL (reference sequence). The germline V and J ends were trimmed by 1 base and 7 bases, with 7 bases remaining between them. CDR3 residues: CASSQGRGGELFF. CDR3 nucleotides: TGTGCCAGCAGCCAAGGGCGAGGCGGGGAGCTGTTTTTT.

The chain combines TRBV20-1 with TRBJ1-2; D might be TRBD1 (5 bases). Trimming removed 2 bases from V and 2 bases from J, with 9 bases in between. Germline loops: CDR1 DFQATT, CDR2 SNEGSKA (reference sequence). This CDR3 is 13 amino acids long. The CDR3 DNA reads as TGCAGTGCTAGATCGGGGGGGAACTATGGCTACACCTTC. Its translation is CSARSGGNYGYTF.

V gene TRBV6-1 combines with J gene TRBJ1-3; D is unclear. V lost 8 bases and J 3 bases, leaving 11 bases between the germline ends. Looked up from germline, CDR1 is MNHNS and CDR2 is SASEGT. The CDR3 has 13 residues. CDR3 bases: TGTGCCAGCTCGGCTTCTCTTGGAAACACCATATATTTT. Translation gives CASSASLGNTIYF.

The rearrangement links TRBV20-1 to TRBJ2-2; D is undetermined. The CDR3 contains 12 residues. Trimming left V 3 bases short and J 7 bases short, with 9 bases between. Germline values: CDR1 DFQATT, CDR2 SNEGSKA (reference sequence). The CDR3 DNA follows: TGCAGTGCTAGTTCTTGGGTCGGGGAGCTGTTTTTT. Protein product: CSASSWVGELFF.

J is TRBJ1-1 and V is TRBV11-2, with D tentatively TRBD1 (5 bases). The CDR3 has 14 amino acids. Germline loops: CDR1 SGHAT, CDR2 FQNNGV. Trimming pared 3 bases from V and 7 bases from J, leaving 15 bases between. The CDR3 protein is CASSFREGNLEAFF. DNA for the CDR3: TGTGCCAGCAGCTTCAGGGAAGGTAACCTTGAAGCTTTCTTT.

This clonotype was seen a few times. The V gene is TRBV12-3 or TRBV12-4, the J gene TRBJ1-2; possibly TRBD1 for D (6 bases). The CDR3 consists of 15 residues. V was trimmed by 6 bases and J by 6 bases, leaving 20 bases between them. In nucleotides, the CDR3 is TGTGCCAGCAGCCTAACAACGGGGGCGGTGGATGGCTACACCTTC. It yields the protein CASSLTTGAVDGYTF.

The chain uses TRBV5-1 and TRBJ2-3; 7 bases are shared with TRBD2. CDR1 SGHRS and CDR2 YFSETQ come from the germline V gene. With V trimmed by 4 bases and J by 8 bases, 10 bases remained unmatched. The CDR3 extends over 14 amino acids. CDR3 amino acids: CASSLAGEEGTQYF. CDR3 nucleotides: TGCGCCAGCAGCCTCGCGGGAGAGGAGGGTACGCAGTATTTT.

This clonotype turned up a few times. The chain recombines TRBV6-5 with TRBJ1-3; D is ambiguous. The CDR3 contains 14 residues. V was clipped by 2 bases and J by 3 bases, with 8 bases between them. Per germline, CDR1 MNHEY and CDR2 SVGAGI. This CDR3 is CASSYLRVGNTIYF. The CDR3 DNA is TGTGCCAGCAGTTACCTTAGGGTTGGAAACACCATATATTTT.

This clonotype was seen a handful of times. The chain is built from TRBV6-1 and TRBJ1-3; 10 bases are a match to TRBD1. Germline values: CDR1 MNHNS, CDR2 SASEGT. The junction had 5 bases not matched to a gene; V was cut back by 6 bases and J by 3 bases. This CDR3 has 15 residues. The DNA for the CDR3 is TGTGCCAGCAGGGGCGGACAGGGGGTTGGAAACACCATATATTTT. This gives the protein CASRGGQGVGNTIYF.

This clonotype has more than one count but fewer than ten. The chain combines TRBV5-1 with TRBJ2-1; the D gene is possibly TRBD2 (5 bases). CDR3 length equals 17 residues. The germline V and J ends were trimmed by 0 bases and 0 bases, with 13 bases remaining between them. CDR1 is SGHRS and CDR2 is YFSETQ in the germline V gene. CDR3 region: CASSLARSGTSYNEQFF. The CDR3 nucleotides read TGCGCCAGCAGCTTGGCCAGAAGCGGCACCTCCTACAATGAGCAGTTCTTC.

The chain links TRBV7-9 to TRBJ2-3; no clear D. The CDR3 is made up of 15 amino acids. V dropped 4 bases and J dropped 3 bases, with 14 bases sitting between them. Germline V CDR1 and CDR2: SEHNR, FQNEAQ (reference sequence). The CDR3 reads CASSSPGSSTDTQYF. As DNA, the CDR3 is TGTGCCAGCAGCTCCCCCGGTTCGTCGACAGATACGCAGTATTTT. Complete variable domain (other parts from reference TRBV7-9 and TRBJ2-3): DTGVSQNPRHKITKRGQNVTFRCDPISEHNRLYWYRQTLGQGPEFLTYFQNEAQLEKSRLLSDRFSAERPKGSFSTLEIQRTEQGDSAMYLCASSSPGSSTDTQYFGPGTRLTVL.

The table lists this clonotype with many counts. The V and J genes are TRBV10-3 and TRBJ1-2; D remains unclear. Germline V lookup: CDR1 ENHRY, CDR2 SYGVKD. Trimming left V 0 bases short and J 4 bases short, with 9 bases between. The CDR3 runs to 14 residues. In DNA, the CDR3 is TGTGCCATCAGTGAGTCGACTGAAGCCTATGGCTACACCTTC. Its protein product is CAISESTEAYGYTF.

This clonotype was picked up many times. The chain recombines TRBV24-1 with TRBJ2-2; a weak D match, TRBD1 (6 bases). V lost 3 bases and J 4 bases, leaving 11 bases between the germline ends. The CDR3 covers 15 residues. From germline, CDR1 is KGHDR and CDR2 SFDVKD. The CDR3 protein is CATSDQGQSTGELFF. DNA of the CDR3: TGTGCCACCAGTGATCAGGGGCAGAGCACCGGGGAGCTGTTTTTT.